The rows below give T cell receptor beta chains drawn from one sample of a study of cytomegalovirus exposure and HLA in healthy donors. Repertoires were generated with immunoSEQ multiplex PCR, while TCRdb's copy carries only in-frame clones and drops some. The sample has 100,000 to 150,000 clones, around four fifths seen once. The sequencing input was PBMCs. These receptors were obtained from a man aged 18 to 29 in good health and CMV-seropositive. The conserved cysteine and the conserved F or W are not part of the CDR3 here. Size values are once, few and many counts, or a class for expanded clones, and some rows have none.

v_call: TRBV7-6
clone_size: NA
cdr3_aa: ASSLGAGNNEQY

v_call: TRBV11-2
clone_size: NA
cdr3_aa: ASSLVQGRNQPQH

v_call: TRBV6-1
clone_size: medium-sized
cdr3_aa: ASSQRGGRNEKLF

v_call: TRBV5-6
clone_size: NA
cdr3_aa: ASSLYAGVGNQPQH

v_call: TRBV6-5
clone_size: NA
cdr3_aa: ASRRQASYGYT

v_call: TRBV30
clone_size: NA
cdr3_aa: AWRSTGIYTEAF

v_call: TRBV6-6
clone_size: NA
cdr3_aa: ASSFLQGSNNQPQH

v_call: TRBV6-4
clone_size: NA
cdr3_aa: ASRLLGSTGELF

v_call: TRBV2
clone_size: NA
cdr3_aa: ASSESPGQAGATNEKLF

v_call: TRBV7-3
clone_size: NA
cdr3_aa: ASSLGGSYNEQF

v_call: TRBV2
clone_size: few
cdr3_aa: ASSEIRTGSEKLF

v_call: TRBV7-8
clone_size: NA
cdr3_aa: ASSRRTSGGQETQY

v_call: TRBV28
clone_size: NA
cdr3_aa: ASSETGGQPQH

v_call: TRBV14
clone_size: NA
cdr3_aa: ASSRDRWRQETQY

v_call: TRBV7-3
clone_size: NA
cdr3_aa: ASSRQQGGDGYT

v_call: TRBV2
clone_size: NA
cdr3_aa: ASSGLVQGGIYEQY

v_call: TRBV2
clone_size: NA
cdr3_aa: ASSPTANYGYT

v_call: TRBV10-2
clone_size: NA
cdr3_aa: ASSESTSDSYGYT

v_call: TRBV5-8
clone_size: NA
cdr3_aa: ASSAGTGRLGTEAF

v_call: TRBV5-1
clone_size: NA
cdr3_aa: ASSLDRGRNEAF

v_call: TRBV6-1
clone_size: once
cdr3_aa: ASSKRQGSTDTQY

v_call: TRBV14
clone_size: NA
cdr3_aa: ASSQDRPGKFSYEQY

v_call: TRBV29-1
clone_size: NA
cdr3_aa: SVVRGGPEAF

v_call: TRBV28
clone_size: once
cdr3_aa: ASSSPSGTVNNQPQH

v_call: TRBV5-1
clone_size: NA
cdr3_aa: ASSFAPGTQKNTDTQY

v_call: TRBV18
clone_size: NA
cdr3_aa: ASSGGASGNTEAF

v_call: TRBV6-5
clone_size: NA
cdr3_aa: ASSFKRLARGETQY

v_call: TRBV6-1
clone_size: NA
cdr3_aa: ASSEWAPGLAGGPNTGELF

v_call: TRBV28
clone_size: once
cdr3_aa: ASSRGLEQY

v_call: TRBV2
clone_size: NA
cdr3_aa: ASTARDSYEQY

v_call: TRBV12-2
clone_size: NA
cdr3_aa: ASRLAREGRNSPLH

v_call: TRBV21-1
clone_size: NA
cdr3_aa: ASSKARSGGSTDTQY

v_call: TRBV2
clone_size: NA
cdr3_aa: ASSDDSVWADTQY

v_call: TRBV6-5
clone_size: NA
cdr3_aa: ASSYAQSGTDTQY

v_call: TRBV28
clone_size: NA
cdr3_aa: ASTQSGGQGTGELF

v_call: TRBV4-1
clone_size: NA
cdr3_aa: ASSQGRGSQPQH